Sequencing of this TCR beta chain was carried out in a study of CXCR3-negative and CXCR3-positive naive CD8 T cells (dated by TCRdb to the late 2010s). Turning to the overall study: Approximately 130 million TRB reads were obtained in total, roughly 1.5 +/- 0.3 million reads per library. Diversity and physicochemical repertoire analyses were performed on about a dozen donors pooled from two independent experiments. For the TRBV-TRBJ cluster analysis, the naive subsets came from 5 donors, while the memory cells came from 3 donors. What the work shows at the level of the full study, not this receptor alone: Repertoire diversity was comparably high in both naive subsets but much lower in memory CD8+ T cells. TRB CDR3s from CXCR3-positive naive cells showed higher hydrophobicity (lower Kidera factor 4), lower energy, and higher strength and volume indices than CXCR3-negative naive cells. Because surface CD5, which is linked to self-reactivity in mice, was comparable between the naive subsets, TCR interaction strength was also inferred from TRB CDR3 physicochemical properties. Similar TRBV-TRBJ usage was shown by naive CXCR3-negative and CXCR3-positive cells from the same donor, whereas distinct patterns were shown by memory cells. Because CXCR3 expression was partially decreased after cryopreservation, freshly isolated PBMCs were used for most assays.

For each CD8+ T cell subset, flow sorting was done in triplicate, and roughly 320,000 cells per subset went directly into RLT lysis buffer. Naive CD8+ T cells were defined stringently as CD45RO-CCR7+CD27+CD95- to exclude memory contaminants. Peripheral blood mononuclear cells were isolated from buffy coats by standard density gradient centrifugation. A FACSAria III was used to flow-sort naive CD8+ T cells into CXCR3-negative and CXCR3-positive populations. An RNeasy Mini Kit was used to extract total RNA from the sorted cells. Taken from cysteine to phenylalanine, the CDR3 has 15 residues. No DNA accompanies this entry. The germline V gene (reference sequence) gives CDR1 as SEHNR and CDR2 as FQNEAQ. Concerning this clonotype itself: The clone's antigen remains unknown.

TCRdb names NextSeq 550 as the instrument used. The Human TCR Profiling Kit (MiLaboratory) was used to prepare UMI-labeled 5' RACE TRB cDNA libraries. cDNA synthesis used the entire amount of extracted RNA, and PCR amplification then used the entire amount of cDNA produced. The libraries were made side by side, with each library going through the same number of PCR cycles. Turning to the authors' computational methods: MIGEC and MiXCR extracted about 53,000 +/- 10,000 unique UMI-labeled TRB cDNA molecules per library, requiring at least two reads per UMI. Each library averaged about 40,000 +/- 10,000 functional in-frame TRB CDR3 nucleotide clonotypes without stop codons. Diversity metrics, including normalized Shannon-Wiener and Chao1, were computed in VDJtools after downsampling to 5000 UMI-labeled TRB molecules per sample. For the central five CDR3 residues, VDJtools calculated physicochemical properties weighted by clonotype size, namely interaction energy, strength, volume and Kidera factor 4. TCRdb reanalyzed the reads, keeping one entry per CDR3 protein sequence and omitting DNA. The authors' filters were not applied to this entry. The record for this sample contains about 150,000 distinct CDR3 sequences. 0.41% of the sample belongs to the ten largest clones.

The rearrangement combines TRBV7-9 with TRBJ1-1; there is no DNA to check the TCRdb D call of TRBD1. The receptor's source is a human donor in good health. Some clones in this sample may be carry-over from other donors' samples. Sequenced sample: naive CXCR3+ CD8+ T cells from blood. Explained via the paper, the cell subset or site label denotes: CD45RO-CCR7+CD27+CD95- naive CD8+ T cells expressing CXCR3 (TNR3+). The CDR3 has the sequence CASSPRDRGSTEAFF. With all but the CDR3 taken from the reference TRBV7-9 and TRBJ1-1 genes, the full variable domain is: DTGVSQNPRHKITKRGQNVTFRCDPISEHNRLYWYRQTLGQGPEFLTYFQNEAQLEKSRLLSDRFSAERPKGSFSTLEIQRTEQGDSAMYLCASSPRDRGSTEAFFGQGTRLTVV.